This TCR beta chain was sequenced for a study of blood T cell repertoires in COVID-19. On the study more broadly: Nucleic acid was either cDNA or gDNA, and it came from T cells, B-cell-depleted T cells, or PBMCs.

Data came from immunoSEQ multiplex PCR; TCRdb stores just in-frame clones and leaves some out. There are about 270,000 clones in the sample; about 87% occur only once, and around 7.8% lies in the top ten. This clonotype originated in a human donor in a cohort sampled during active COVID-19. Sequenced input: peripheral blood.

The DNA of the CDR3 is TGTGCCAGCAGCCAAGATTTGGCTAGCGGCTACGAGCAGTACTTC. It yields the protein CASSQDLASGYEQYF. This chain links TRBV3-1 (or the pseudogene TRBV3-2) with TRBJ2-7, with TRBD2 identical over 7 bases. In germline, CDR1 is LGHDT, CDR2 YNNKEL (reference sequence). The length of the CDR3 is 15 residues. J lost 3 bases, V lost 0 bases, and 5 bases had no gene match.